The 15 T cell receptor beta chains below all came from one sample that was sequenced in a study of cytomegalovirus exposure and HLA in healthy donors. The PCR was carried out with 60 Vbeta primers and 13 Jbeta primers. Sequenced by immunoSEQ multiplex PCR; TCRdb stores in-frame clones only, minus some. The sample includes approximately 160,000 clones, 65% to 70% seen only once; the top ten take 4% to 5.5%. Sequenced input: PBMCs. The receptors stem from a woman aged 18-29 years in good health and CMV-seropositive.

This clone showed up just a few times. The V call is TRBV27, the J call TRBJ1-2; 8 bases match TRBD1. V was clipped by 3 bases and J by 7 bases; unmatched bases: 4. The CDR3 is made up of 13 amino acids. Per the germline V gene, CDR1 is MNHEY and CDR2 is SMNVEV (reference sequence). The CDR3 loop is CASSFRQGRGYTF. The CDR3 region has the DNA TGTGCCAGCAGTTTTCGACAGGGGCGTGGCTACACCTTC.

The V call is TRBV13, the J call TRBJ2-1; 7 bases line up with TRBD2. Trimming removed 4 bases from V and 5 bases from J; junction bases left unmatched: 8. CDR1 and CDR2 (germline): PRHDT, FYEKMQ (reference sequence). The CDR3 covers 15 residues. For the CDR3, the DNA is TGTGCCAGCAGCTCCCTCGGGAGGCCAAACAATGAGCAGTTCTTC. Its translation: CASSSLGRPNNEQFF.

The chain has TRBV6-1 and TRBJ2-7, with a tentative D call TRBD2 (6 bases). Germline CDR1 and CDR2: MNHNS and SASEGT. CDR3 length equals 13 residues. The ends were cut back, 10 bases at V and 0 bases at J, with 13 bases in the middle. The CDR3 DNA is TGTGCCACCTTGACTAGGTACTCCTACGAGCAGTACTTC. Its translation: CATLTRYSYEQYF.

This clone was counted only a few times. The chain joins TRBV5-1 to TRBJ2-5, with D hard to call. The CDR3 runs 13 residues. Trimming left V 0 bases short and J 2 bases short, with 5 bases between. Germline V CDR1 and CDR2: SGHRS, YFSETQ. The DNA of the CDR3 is TGCGCCAGCAGCTTGGAGAGGCAAGAGACCCAGTACTTC. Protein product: CASSLERQETQYF.

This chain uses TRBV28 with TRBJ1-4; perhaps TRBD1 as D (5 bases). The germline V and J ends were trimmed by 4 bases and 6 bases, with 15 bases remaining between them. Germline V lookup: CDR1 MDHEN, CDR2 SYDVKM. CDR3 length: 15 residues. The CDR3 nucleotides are TGTGCCAGCAGTTACGCAGGGAATAGAGATGAAAAACTGTTTTTT. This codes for CASSYAGNRDEKLFF.

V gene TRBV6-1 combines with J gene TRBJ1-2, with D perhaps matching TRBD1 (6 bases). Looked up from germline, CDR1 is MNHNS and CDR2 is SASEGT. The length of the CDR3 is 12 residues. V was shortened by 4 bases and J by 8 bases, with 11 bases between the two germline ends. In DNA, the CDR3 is TGTGCCAGCAGTGCCCACAGGGAAGGCTACACCTTC. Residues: CASSAHREGYTF.

For the CDR3, the DNA is TGTGCCAGCAGCCGTGAGTGGGGCGCCGATTCACCCCTCCACTTT. This translates into CASSREWGADSPLHF. V is TRBV5-4 and J is TRBJ1-6; tentatively, D is TRBD1 (5 bases). This CDR3 is built from 15 residues. Trimming took 4 bases from V and 8 from J, leaving 16 bases between them. Looked up from germline, CDR1 is SGHNT and CDR2 is YYREEE (reference sequence).

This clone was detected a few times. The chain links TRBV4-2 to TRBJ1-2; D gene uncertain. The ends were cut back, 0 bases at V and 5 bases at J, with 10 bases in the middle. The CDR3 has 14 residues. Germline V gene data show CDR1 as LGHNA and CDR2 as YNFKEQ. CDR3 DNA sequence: TGTGCCAGCAGCCAAGACGAAATGACTTATGGCTACACCTTC. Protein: CASSQDEMTYGYTF.

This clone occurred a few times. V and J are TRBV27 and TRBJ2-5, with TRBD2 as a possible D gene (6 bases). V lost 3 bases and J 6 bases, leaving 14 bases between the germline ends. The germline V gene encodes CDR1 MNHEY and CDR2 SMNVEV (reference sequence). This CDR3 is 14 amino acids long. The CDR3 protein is CASSLGGMRQTQYF. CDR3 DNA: TGTGCCAGCAGTTTGGGGGGTATGAGGCAGACCCAGTACTTC.

The CDR3 DNA follows: TGTGCCAGCAGTTATACGGGACAGGGCTCCTACAATGAGCAGTTCTTC. Protein product: CASSYTGQGSYNEQFF. The gene calls are TRBV6-5 and TRBJ2-1; 9 bases are a match to TRBD1. The CDR3 length is 16 residues. V was pared by 3 bases and J by 0 bases, with 3 bases of the junction left unmatched. Germline V gives CDR1 MNHEY, CDR2 SVGAGI.

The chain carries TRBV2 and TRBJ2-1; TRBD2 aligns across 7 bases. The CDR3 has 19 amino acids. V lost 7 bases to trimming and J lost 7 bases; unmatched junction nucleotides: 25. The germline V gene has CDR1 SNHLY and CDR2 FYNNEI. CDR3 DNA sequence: TGTGCCAGCATCGTTCTAGGGGTTTGGGCTAGCGGACTACAAAATGAGCAGTTCTTC. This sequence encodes CASIVLGVWASGLQNEQFF. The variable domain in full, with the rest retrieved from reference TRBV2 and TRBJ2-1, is EPEVTQTPSHQVTQMGQEVILRCVPISNHLYFYWYRQILGQKVEFLVSFYNNEISEKSEIFDDQFSVERPDGSNFTLKIRSTKLEDSAMYFCASIVLGVWASGLQNEQFFGPGTRLTVL.

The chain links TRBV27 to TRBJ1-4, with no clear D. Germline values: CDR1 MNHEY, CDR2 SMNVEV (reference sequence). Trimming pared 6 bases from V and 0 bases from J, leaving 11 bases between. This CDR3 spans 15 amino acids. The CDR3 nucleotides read TGTGCCAGCAGGGTGAGGGTTGCAACTAATGAAAAACTGTTTTTT. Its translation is CASRVRVATNEKLFF. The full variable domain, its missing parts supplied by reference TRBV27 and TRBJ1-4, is EAQVTQNPRYLITVTGKKLTVTCSQNMNHEYMSWYRQDPGLGLRQIYYSMNVEVTDKGDVPEGYKVSRKEKRNFPLILESPSPNQTSLYFCASRVRVATNEKLFFGSGTQLSVL.

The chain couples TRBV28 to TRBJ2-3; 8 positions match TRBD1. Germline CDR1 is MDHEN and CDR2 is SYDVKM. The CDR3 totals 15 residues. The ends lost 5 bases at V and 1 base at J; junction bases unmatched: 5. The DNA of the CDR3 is TGTGCCAGCAGTGCCTCGGACAGGGGCACAGATACGCAGTATTTT. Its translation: CASSASDRGTDTQYF.

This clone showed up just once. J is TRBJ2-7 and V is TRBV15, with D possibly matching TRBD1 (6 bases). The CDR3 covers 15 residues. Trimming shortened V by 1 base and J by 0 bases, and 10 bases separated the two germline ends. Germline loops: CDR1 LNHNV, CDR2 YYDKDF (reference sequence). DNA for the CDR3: TGTGCCACCAGCAGAGGAGGGACATCCTCCTACGAGCAGTACTTC. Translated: CATSRGGTSSYEQYF.

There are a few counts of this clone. The CDR3 region has the DNA TGTGCCTGGAGTGTTTTAGCGGGACACGGGGAGCTGTTTTTT. It translates to CAWSVLAGHGELFF. The chain employs TRBV30 and TRBJ2-2; TRBD2 matches at 8 bases. The CDR3 extends over 14 amino acids. CDR1 and CDR2 from the germline V gene are GTSNPN and SVGIG (reference sequence). V lost 0 bases to trimming and J lost 7 bases; unmatched junction nucleotides: 4.